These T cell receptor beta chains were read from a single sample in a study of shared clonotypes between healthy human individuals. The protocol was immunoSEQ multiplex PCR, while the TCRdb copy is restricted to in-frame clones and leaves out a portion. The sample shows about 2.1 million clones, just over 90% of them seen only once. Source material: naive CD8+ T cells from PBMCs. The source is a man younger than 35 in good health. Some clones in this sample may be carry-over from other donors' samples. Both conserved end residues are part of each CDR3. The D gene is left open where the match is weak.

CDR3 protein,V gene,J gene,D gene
CASHYTNTEAFF,TRBV19,TRBJ1-1,NA
CASSQLRDGEQYF,TRBV11-3,TRBJ2-7,NA
CASTNLAGVVDEQFF,TRBV5-4,TRBJ2-1,TRBD2
CASSLRDSITYEQYF,TRBV7-9,TRBJ2-7,NA
CASSHPTGGWRRSTEAFF,TRBV14,TRBJ1-1,TRBD1
CASSLWPNGEQYF,TRBV5-4,TRBJ2-7,NA
CASSVVAGGVDEQFF,TRBV9,TRBJ2-1,TRBD1
CASSLLVDYEQYF,TRBV5-6,TRBJ2-7,NA
CASGGTEQFF,TRBV5-1,TRBJ2-1,NA
CASSLLRTRDEKLFF,TRBV27,TRBJ1-4,NA
CASSLSSYEQYF,TRBV27,TRBJ2-7,NA
CASSARTSGNEQFF,TRBV11-2,TRBJ2-1,TRBD2
CASSGTDAIGEKLFF,TRBV19,TRBJ1-4,TRBD1
CASTVDGNTGELFF,TRBV6-5,TRBJ2-2,NA
CASSQDRGLSYEQYF,TRBV4-3,TRBJ2-7,NA
CASSQAHLITSAYEQYF,TRBV4-1,TRBJ2-7,TRBD2
CASSRTIALNEKLFF,TRBV28,TRBJ1-4,NA
CAIRRGSNQPQHF,TRBV10-3,TRBJ1-5,NA
CASYQIAGLTDTQYF,TRBV2,TRBJ2-3,TRBD2
CASSIDREGAQPQHF,TRBV19,TRBJ1-5,TRBD1
CASSLVAGSNEQFF,TRBV11-2,TRBJ2-1,NA
CASRTGTAEQFF,TRBV6-5,TRBJ2-1,NA
CASSQVFVSSYNEQFF,TRBV4-2,TRBJ2-1,NA
CSVKTEYQPQHF,TRBV29-1,TRBJ1-5,NA
CASSSGTGYQPQHF,TRBV28,TRBJ1-5,TRBD1
CASSLVGGAGGELFF,TRBV13,TRBJ2-2,NA
CAIGYEQYF,TRBV10-3,TRBJ2-7,NA
CASSQDPGLALTVRTGELFF,TRBV14,TRBJ2-2,TRBD2
CAISEMGTGGNEQFF,TRBV10-3,TRBJ2-1,TRBD1
CASSLVTGAYEQYF,TRBV27,TRBJ2-7,TRBD1
CASSGGGLAGLYEQYF,TRBV9,TRBJ2-7,TRBD2
CASSVGGFYEQYF,TRBV11-2,TRBJ2-7,NA
CSVEDNTEAFF,TRBV29-1,TRBJ1-1,NA
CASTLVRGYEQYF,TRBV27,TRBJ2-7,NA
CASSTRDSLAGSGMTDTQYF,TRBV11-3,TRBJ2-3,NA
CASSSSIMLTDTQYF,TRBV5-1,TRBJ2-3,NA
CSVESGGGGYTF,TRBV29-1,TRBJ1-2,NA
CASSRTQFIRDDSYEQYF,TRBV19,TRBJ2-7,NA
CSVEDLDRTYGYTF,TRBV29-1,TRBJ1-2,TRBD1
CASSIKGHLPDGYTF,TRBV27,TRBJ1-2,NA
CASSDTTSGRDTQYF,TRBV9,TRBJ2-3,TRBD2
CASTTSALYEQYF,TRBV27,TRBJ2-7,TRBD2